The 21 T cell receptor beta chains below all came from one sample that was sequenced in a study of T cells after yellow fever vaccination. One entry per CDR3 protein, called by TCRdb with MiXCR from the 5' RACE reads. The table shows a few hundred thousand distinct CDR3 sequences, with 10% to 15% occurring only once. Sequences were derived from CD4+ T cells sorted from PBMCs, sampled 45 days after the yellow fever booster vaccination. The receptors were gathered from a man between 25 and 39 years old who received the YFV17D yellow fever vaccine.

In this sample, this clonotype turned up a few times. This sequence joins TRBV7-2 and TRBJ1-3; no reliable D call. The germline CDR1 and CDR2 sequences are SGHTA and FQGNSA. The CDR3 totals 13 residues. V was shortened by 7 bases and J by 3 bases, with 10 bases between the two germline ends. CDR3: CASTMVGGNTIYF. The CDR3 nucleotides are TGTGCCAGCACCATGGTTGGTGGAAACACCATATATTTT.

This clonotype appeared many times. V and J are TRBV3-1 and TRBJ2-2; 7 bases agree with TRBD2. The germline CDR1 and CDR2 sequences are LGHDT and YNNKEL (reference sequence). The CDR3 contains 15 residues. The junction had 6 bases not matched to a gene; V was cut back by 4 bases and J by 4 bases. The CDR3 DNA sequence: TGTGCCAGCAGCCGGGGGGGGAGCCGCACCGGGGAGCTGTTTTTT. Translation: CASSRGGSRTGELFF.

This clonotype was detected only a few times. The rearrangement uses TRBV18 and TRBJ2-2; unclear D gene. Germline V CDR1 and CDR2: KGHSH, LQKENI. The V and J ends lost 3 bases and 3 bases respectively, with 8 bases between them. This CDR3 has 14 amino acids. CDR3 amino acids: CASSPLQDTGELFF. The CDR3 coding sequence is TGTGCCAGCTCACCGCTCCAAGACACCGGGGAGCTGTTTTTT.

The chain uses TRBV7-9 and TRBJ2-3; the D is unclear. There are 13 residues in the CDR3. The germline V and J ends were trimmed by 1 base and 6 bases, with 8 bases remaining between them. The germline gives CDR1 SEHNR, CDR2 FQNEAQ (reference sequence). The CDR3 region is CASSLVSVDTQYF. The CDR3 DNA follows: TGTGCCAGCAGCTTAGTTAGTGTGGATACGCAGTATTTT. Together with reference TRBV7-9 and TRBJ2-3, the CDR3 gives the full variable domain: DTGVSQNPRHKITKRGQNVTFRCDPISEHNRLYWYRQTLGQGPEFLTYFQNEAQLEKSRLLSDRFSAERPKGSFSTLEIQRTEQGDSAMYLCASSLVSVDTQYFGPGTRLTVL.

This clonotype showed up just a few times. The chain is built from TRBV10-3 and TRBJ1-2; TRBD1 is a possible D gene (5 bases). This CDR3 is 12 amino acids long. Trimming removed 8 bases at V and 4 bases at J, with 11 bases between. CDR1 and CDR2 from the germline V gene are ENHRY and SYGVKD. The CDR3 DNA follows: TGTGCCATCGGCAGGGAAGGCTATGGCTACACCTTC. This translates into CAIGREGYGYTF.

This clonotype was observed at least ten times. J is TRBJ2-3 and V is TRBV12-3 or TRBV12-4; no definite D call. CDR3 length: 12 residues. The V end was cut by 6 bases, the J end by 1 base, with 5 bases between. CDR3 sequence reads: CASRQGTDTQYF. CDR3 nucleotides: TGTGCCAGCAGGCAAGGCACAGATACGCAGTATTTT.

This clonotype was counted between two and nine times. This chain joins TRBV6-6 and TRBJ2-2; TRBD2 matches at 8 bases. CDR1 is MNHNY, CDR2 SVGAGI, per germline (reference sequence). The V and J ends lost 8 bases and 6 bases, in that order; junction bases with no gene match: 5. The CDR3 covers 13 residues. CDR3 coding DNA: TGTGCCAGCTCAAAGCGGGGGCCCGGGGAGCTGTTTTTT. Amino acid sequence: CASSKRGPGELFF.

In this sample, this clonotype turned up a few times. The genes are TRBV6-2 or TRBV6-3 and TRBJ2-5; perhaps TRBD2 as D (5 bases). CDR3 size: 12 residues. Looked up from germline, CDR1 is MNHEY and CDR2 is SVGEGT. V was trimmed by 4 bases and J by 5 bases, leaving 8 bases between them. CDR3 sequence: CASSWTLETQYF. In nucleotides, the CDR3 is TGTGCCAGCAGTTGGACTCTGGAGACCCAGTACTTC.

This clonotype was picked up a small number of times. The V gene is TRBV18, the J gene TRBJ2-1; 9 bases line up with TRBD2. Germline CDR1 is KGHSH and CDR2 is LQKENI. V lost 9 bases to trimming and J lost 4 bases; unmatched junction nucleotides: 19. This CDR3 contains 18 residues. The CDR3 protein is CASSPGRVAGVGYNEQFF. The DNA for the CDR3 is TGTGCCAGTTCCCCCGGACGGGTAGCGGGAGTGGGTTACAATGAGCAGTTCTTC.

The gene calls are TRBV7-2 and TRBJ2-3, with TRBD1 matching over 7 bases. The germline V gene has CDR1 SGHTA and CDR2 FQGNSA. The CDR3 is made up of 13 amino acids. The trim removed 8 bases at V and 5 bases at J, leaving 7 bases unmatched. CDR3: CASRKGAGDTQYF. The CDR3 region has the DNA TGTGCCAGCCGAAAGGGGGCGGGAGATACGCAGTATTTT.

The rearrangement uses TRBV2 and TRBJ2-5; D gene ambiguous. Between the trimmed V and J ends, which lost 8 bases and 2 bases, there was a span of 6 bases. CDR3 length: 11 residues. CDR1 and CDR2 from the germline V gene are SNHLY and FYNNEI. CDR3 coding DNA: TGTGCCAGCCCTCCTCAAGAGACCCAGTACTTC. Its protein is CASPPQETQYF. Full variable domain (remainder filled in from reference TRBV2 and TRBJ2-5): EPEVTQTPSHQVTQMGQEVILRCVPISNHLYFYWYRQILGQKVEFLVSFYNNEISEKSEIFDDQFSVERPDGSNFTLKIRSTKLEDSAMYFCASPPQETQYFGPGTRLLVL.

DNA of the CDR3: TGTACCTTCAGTTTAATTCTGTCTTATACCTCAGGGAAGAATGAAAAACTGTTTTTT. This encodes CTFSLILSYTSGKNEKLFF. The chain carries TRBV12-3 or TRBV12-4 and TRBJ1-4; possible D gene TRBD1, 5 bases. The CDR3 consists of 19 residues.

This clonotype came up many times. This chain links TRBV7-2 with TRBJ2-7; 8 nucleotides match TRBD1. The length of the CDR3 is 15 residues. Per germline, CDR1 SGHTA and CDR2 FQGNSA. The trim removed 5 bases at V and 2 bases at J, leaving 8 bases unmatched. The CDR3 loop reads CASSDVDRGTYEQYF. DNA for the CDR3: TGTGCCAGCAGCGATGTAGACAGGGGTACCTACGAGCAGTACTTC.

This clonotype has just a few counts. The genes are TRBV27 and TRBJ2-7; TRBD1 aligns across 9 bases. J was trimmed by 2 bases and V by 5 bases; bases with no gene match: 10. CDR1 MNHEY and CDR2 SMNVEV come from the germline V gene (reference sequence). The CDR3 spans 16 residues. CDR3 loop: CASSPATGTGTYEQYF. CDR3 in DNA: TGTGCCAGCAGTCCCGCGACCGGGACAGGGACCTACGAGCAGTACTTC.

This clonotype has a count of ten or more. This rearrangement joins TRBV12-3 or TRBV12-4 to TRBJ2-7; TRBD2 matches 7 bases. The CDR3 consists of 17 residues. The V gene end was trimmed by 2 bases and the J gene end by 1 base; junction bases not matched to a gene: 11. CDR3 coding DNA: TGTGCCAGCAGTTTAAAAAGATTGGGGAGGGGATCCTACGAGCAGTACTTC. Translated: CASSLKRLGRGSYEQYF.

This chain joins TRBV4-3 and TRBJ1-6; no firm D call. Per germline, CDR1 LGHNA and CDR2 YSLEER. Trimming stripped 2 bases from V and 4 bases from J, with 12 bases between. CDR3 length equals 16 residues. CDR3 protein: CASSQLRGRYNSPLHF. In DNA form, the CDR3 reads TGCGCCAGCAGCCAACTGAGAGGAAGATATAATTCACCCCTCCACTTT.

This clonotype was seen more than once but under ten times. The CDR3 sequence is CASRGGPGANVLTF. CDR3 bases: TGCGCCAGCCGGGGAGGTCCTGGGGCCAACGTCCTGACTTTC. This sequence joins TRBV5-1 and TRBJ2-6; weak D call: TRBD2 (6 bases). CDR3 size: 14 residues. V was trimmed by 7 bases and J by 2 bases, leaving 10 bases between them. Germline-derived CDR1 and CDR2 are SGHRS and YFSETQ.

The rearrangement uses TRBV5-1 and TRBJ1-6; D is uncertain. Trimming took 1 base from V and 5 from J, leaving 7 bases between them. Germline V lookup: CDR1 SGHRS, CDR2 YFSETQ. This CDR3 region has 14 residues. CDR3 DNA sequence: TGCGCCAGCAGCTTGCCACAGAATAATTCACCCCTCCACTTT. Protein: CASSLPQNNSPLHF.

This chain links TRBV12-3 or TRBV12-4 with TRBJ1-2; D possibly corresponds to TRBD1 (6 bases). The CDR3 totals 17 residues. The V end was cut by 3 bases, the J end by 2 bases, with 19 bases between. The DNA of the CDR3 is TGTGCCAGCAGTTTTTCCTCGGGGGCAAAAAGAAACTATGGCTACACCTTC. As protein: CASSFSSGAKRNYGYTF.

Notes on this clonotype: Given a much more abundant clone one base away, this may be a read error. The chain links TRBV20-1 to TRBJ2-5; TRBD1 might be the D (6 bases). Germline V gene lookup returns CDR1 DFQATT and CDR2 SNEGSKA (reference sequence). V lost 8 bases and J 0 bases, leaving 13 bases between the germline ends. The CDR3 has 13 residues. Written as DNA, the CDR3 is TGCAGTTTGCTTCAGGGGTACCAAGAGACCCAGTACTTC. Amino acid sequence: CSLLQGYQETQYF.

This clonotype was picked up a small number of times. The chain uses TRBV20-1 and TRBJ2-6, with 7 bases lining up with TRBD2. The CDR3 has 15 amino acids. The V gene end was trimmed by 1 base and the J gene end by 1 base; junction bases not matched to a gene: 1. Germline lookup yields CDR1 DFQATT and CDR2 SNEGSKA (reference sequence). In DNA, the CDR3 is TGCAGTGCTAGAGTGGGGGGGTCTGGGGCCAACGTCCTGACTTTC. It specifies CSARVGGSGANVLTF.